What follows describes a single TCR beta chain. Its specificity is not known. The V gene lost 4 bases and the J gene lost 1 base, with 10 bases spanning the gap. The CDR3 loop spans 14 amino acids. CDR1 is MNHEY, CDR2 SMNVEV, per germline (reference sequence). These data are taken from a study of memory CD4+ T cells and cytomegalovirus serostatus. Looking at the study overall: Of the healthy Belgian adults, under 10 were CMV seropositive and 24 seronegative. Findings of the study overall: CD4+ memory repertoires contained about 40% of the 164 reported CMV TCRbeta sequences. A US-trained random forest predicted CMV serostatus with median AUC 0.91.

The sort gate was single viable CD3+CD4+CD8-CD45RO+ cells for memory CD4+ T cells. The assay was immunoSEQ multiplex PCR, and TCRdb's table has in-frame clones only and misses some. The sample lists about 82,000 clones, 75% to 90% occurring once. Sequencing used memory CD4+ T cells from blood. This clonotype was obtained from an adult in good health and CMV-seronegative. The J gene is TRBJ1-1, the V gene TRBV27; D uncertain. This chain's CDR3 is CASSSIGRNTEAFF. The CDR3 DNA reads as TGTGCCAGCAGTTCAATCGGACGGAACACTGAAGCTTTCTTT.